The 14 T cell receptor beta chains listed next were all sequenced from one sample in a study of immune characterization of retroperitoneal liposarcoma. One entry per CDR3 protein, called by TCRdb with MiXCR from the PCR reads. Of 2,000 to 2,500 distinct CDR3 sequences listed, around 50% are singletons. Sequenced input: tumor tissue. The receptor source for this set is a female donor with retroperitoneal liposarcoma.

This clonotype is labeled as large. The chain uses TRBV7-6 and TRBJ2-1; 13 nucleotides line up with TRBD2. CDR1 is SGHVS and CDR2 is FNYEAQ in the germline V gene. The CDR3 totals 15 residues. The trim removed 3 bases at V and 6 bases at J, leaving 2 bases unmatched. The CDR3 region is CASSLGLAGINEQFF. CDR3 bases: TGTGCCAGCAGCTTGGGACTAGCGGGGATCAATGAGCAGTTCTTC.

V and J are TRBV6-1 and TRBJ2-1; D gene uncertain. The last part of the DNA fits TRBJ2-5 better; the J call may be wrong. The CDR3 is 12 residues long. Germline lookup yields CDR1 MNHNS and CDR2 SASEGT. CDR3 in amino acids: CASSEIWETQYF. DNA for the CDR3: TGTGCCAGCAGTGAAATTTGGGAGACCCAGTACTTC.

This clonotype is judged medium-sized. The genes are TRBV6-1 and TRBJ2-5, with a possible D match to TRBD2 (7 bases). The CDR3 has 15 residues. The germline V and J ends were trimmed by 0 bases and 11 bases, with 19 bases remaining between them. Per the germline V gene, CDR1 is MNHNS and CDR2 is SASEGT. The CDR3 sequence: CASSEAGGAYNEQYF. The CDR3 nucleotides read TGTGCCAGCAGTGAAGCGGGGGGGGCCTACAATGAGCAGTACTTC.

Sample share makes this clonotype hyperexpanded. V usage is TRBV12-3 or TRBV12-4 and J usage is TRBJ2-1; TRBD1 agrees at 9 bases. V was pared by 5 bases and J by 15 bases, with 5 bases of the junction left unmatched. The CDR3 has 11 residues. The CDR3 loop reads CASSTGQGRFF. For the CDR3, the DNA is TGTGCCAGCAGTACCGGACAGGGGCGGTTCTTC.

This clonotype was counted only a few times. The genes are TRBV25-1 and TRBJ1-1; 7 bases agree with TRBD1. Germline V gene sequence: CDR1 MGHDK, CDR2 SYGVNS. This CDR3 has 13 residues. The CDR3 loop is CAPLQGINTEAFF. Written as DNA, the CDR3 is TGTGCTCCCCTACAGGGGATCAACACTGAAGCTTTCTTT.

This clonotype was recorded a few times. The rearrangement joins TRBV6-1 to TRBJ1-4; the D gene is possibly TRBD1 (6 bases). The CDR3 covers 14 residues. From germline, CDR1 is MNHNS and CDR2 SASEGT. The V end was cut by 5 bases, the J end by 5 bases, with 12 bases between. Here the CDR3 DNA reads TGTGCCAGCAGTCCGACAGGTCCAAATGAAAAACTGTTTTTT. It codes for CASSPTGPNEKLFF.

By share, this clonotype counts as medium-sized. J is TRBJ2-1 and V is TRBV6-1, with D unclear. Trimming removed 2 bases from V and 8 bases from J, with 4 bases in between. Germline CDR1 and CDR2: MNHNS and SASEGT. CDR3 length equals 11 residues. The CDR3 sequence is CASSERDEQFF. The CDR3 DNA reads as TGTGCCAGCAGTGAAAGGGATGAGCAGTTCTTC.

This chain links TRBV12-3 or TRBV12-4 with TRBJ2-5; TRBD1 matches at 9 bases. The CDR3 extends over 15 amino acids. J was trimmed by 3 bases and V by 4 bases; bases with no gene match: 6. In DNA, the CDR3 is TGTGCCAGCAGTTCCGACAGGGGGACCGAAGAGACCCAGTACTTC. Protein: CASSSDRGTEETQYF.

In this sample, this clonotype turned up a few times. The gene calls are TRBV12-3 or TRBV12-4 and TRBJ2-1; 9 bases match TRBD2. The junction had 7 bases not matched to a gene; V was cut back by 5 bases and J by 5 bases. The CDR3 contains 15 residues. CDR3 amino acids: CASSPREGINNEQFF. The CDR3, as DNA: TGTGCCAGCAGTCCGCGGGAGGGTATAAACAATGAGCAGTTCTTC.

This clonotype is hyperexpanded (1% or more) in the sample. The chain links TRBV6-1 to TRBJ2-1; D possibly uses TRBD1 or TRBD2 (5 bases each). CDR3 size: 15 residues. CDR1 and CDR2 (germline): MNHNS, SASEGT. Trimming cost V 7 bases and J 0 bases, with 13 bases left between them. This chain's CDR3 is CASTRGVSSYNEQFF. The CDR3 DNA sequence: TGTGCCAGCACCCGAGGGGTTAGCTCCTACAATGAGCAGTTCTTC.

This clonotype was seen only a few times. This sequence joins TRBV6-1 and TRBJ2-3; D is undetermined. V gave up 7 bases and J gave up 5 bases, with 7 bases separating them. There are 11 residues in the CDR3. Germline CDR1 is MNHNS and CDR2 is SASEGT. CDR3 protein: CASKTGDTQYF. As DNA, the CDR3 is TGTGCCAGCAAAACGGGAGATACGCAGTATTTT.

This clonotype is medium-sized. The chain has TRBV6-1 and TRBJ2-5, with D possibly matching TRBD2 (5 bases). The CDR3 has 14 residues. Germline lookup yields CDR1 MNHNS and CDR2 SASEGT. The V gene lost 5 bases and the J gene lost 7 bases, with 17 bases spanning the gap. The CDR3 loop reads CASSQPGYPVTQYF. CDR3 nucleotide sequence: TGTGCCAGCAGTCAACCGGGGTACCCTGTGACCCAGTACTTC.

This clonotype was counted a few times. The chain combines TRBV11-2 with TRBJ2-1; D is uncertain. V dropped 0 bases and J dropped 7 bases, with 7 bases sitting between them. Germline CDR1 SGHAT, CDR2 FQNNGV. The CDR3 totals 13 residues. The CDR3 nucleotides are TGTGCCAGCAGCTTAGAACGATGGAATGAGCAGTTCTTC. Protein sequence: CASSLERWNEQFF. Full variable domain (rest looked up from reference TRBV11-2 and TRBJ2-1): EAGVAQSPRYKIIEKRQSVAFWCNPISGHATLYWYQQILGQGPKLLIQFQNNGVVDDSQLPKDRFSAERLKGVDSTLKIQPAKLEDSAVYLCASSLERWNEQFFGPGTRLTVL.

The V gene is TRBV7-8, the J gene TRBJ2-2; D is perhaps TRBD1 (7 bases). V was pared by 5 bases and J by 1 base, with 38 bases between. The germline V gene has CDR1 SGHVS and CDR2 FQNEAQ. This CDR3 has 24 residues. The CDR3 DNA follows: TGTGCCAGCAGCATCCCATTTACTCCCCTATTCCCCGACAACAGGGGAGGGAACACCGGGGAGCTGTTTTTT. Protein product: CASSIPFTPLFPDNRGGNTGELFF. The complete variable domain, with remaining parts taken from reference TRBV7-8 and TRBJ2-2, reads GAGVSQSPRYKVAKRGQDVALRCDPISGHVSLFWYQQALGQGPEFLTYFQNEAQLDKSGLPSDRFFAERPEGSVSTLKIQRTQQEDSAVYLCASSIPFTPLFPDNRGGNTGELFFGEGSRLTVL.